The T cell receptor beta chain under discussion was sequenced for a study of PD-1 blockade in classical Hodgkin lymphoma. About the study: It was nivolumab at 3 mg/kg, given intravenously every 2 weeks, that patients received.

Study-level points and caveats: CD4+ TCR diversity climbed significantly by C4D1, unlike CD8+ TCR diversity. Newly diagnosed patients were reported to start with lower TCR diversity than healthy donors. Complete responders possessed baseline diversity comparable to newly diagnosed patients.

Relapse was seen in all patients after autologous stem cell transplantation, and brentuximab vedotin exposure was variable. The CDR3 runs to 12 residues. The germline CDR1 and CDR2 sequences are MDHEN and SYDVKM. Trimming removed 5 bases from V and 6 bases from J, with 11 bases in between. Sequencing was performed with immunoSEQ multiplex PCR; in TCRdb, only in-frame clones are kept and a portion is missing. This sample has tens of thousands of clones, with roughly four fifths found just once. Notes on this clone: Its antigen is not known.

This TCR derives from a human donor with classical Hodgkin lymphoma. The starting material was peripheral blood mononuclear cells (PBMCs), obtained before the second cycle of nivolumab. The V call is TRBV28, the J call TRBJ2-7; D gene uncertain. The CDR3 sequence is CASSQTLGEQYF. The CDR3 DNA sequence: TGTGCCAGCAGTCAGACCCTTGGCGAGCAGTACTTC.